These T cell receptor beta chains were read from a single sample in a study of cytomegalovirus exposure and HLA in healthy donors. The assay was immunoSEQ multiplex PCR, and TCRdb's table has in-frame clones only and misses some. Here the sample spans about 55,000 clones, approximately 71% being singletons. Sequencing was done on a sample of PBMCs. Receptors originate from a man aged 40-49 years in good health and CMV-seropositive. CDR3s include the opening cysteine and the closing phenylalanine or tryptophan. Each record gives: V gene, clone size, J gene, D gene, CDR3 protein, CDR3 DNA. A D gene is named only where the DNA matches it firmly. Some rows have no size entry. The others give once, few or many, or a class for an expanded clone.

TRBV4-3,NA,TRBJ2-1,TRBD2,CASSQGTSGYNEQFF,TGCGCCAGCAGCCAAGGGACTAGCGGTTACAATGAGCAGTTCTTC
TRBV7-9,once,TRBJ2-5,NA,CASSSELTLDSQETQYF,TGTGCCAGCAGCTCTGAGCTAACATTGGACTCCCAAGAGACCCAGTACTTC
TRBV9,NA,TRBJ1-5,TRBD1,CASSPSSDRGDQPQHF,TGTGCCAGCAGCCCCAGTAGTGACAGGGGAGATCAGCCCCAGCATTTT
TRBV19,NA,TRBJ2-7,TRBD1,CASSFRQGLYEQYF,TGTGCCAGTAGTTTTAGACAGGGATTATACGAGCAGTACTTC
TRBV5-1,NA,TRBJ1-2,TRBD1,CASSPGQGQGYTF,TGCGCCAGCAGCCCCGGACAGGGACAAGGCTACACCTTC
TRBV7-9,NA,TRBJ2-3,TRBD2,CASSRGGAVRGDTQYF,TGTGCCAGCAGCCGCGGGGGGGCCGTTCGAGGAGATACGCAGTATTTT
TRBV21-1,NA,TRBJ2-7,NA,CASSNRDRTREQYF,TGTGCCAGCAGCAACCGGGACAGAACGAGGGAGCAGTACTTC
TRBV4-3,NA,TRBJ1-3,NA,CASSQAGISGNTIYF,TGCGCCAGCAGCCAGGCCGGGATCTCTGGAAACACCATATATTTT
TRBV4-2,NA,TRBJ1-6,NA,CASSQEVAGGVSPLHF,TGTGCCAGCAGCCAAGAAGTGGCCGGCGGCGTTTCACCCCTCCACTTT
TRBV7-2,few,TRBJ1-5,TRBD1,CASSLERGLKPQHF,TGTGCCAGCAGCTTAGAAAGGGGGCTGAAGCCCCAGCATTTT
TRBV25-1,NA,TRBJ1-2,NA,CASSSRPYYGYTF,TGTGCCAGCAGTAGCAGGCCTTACTATGGCTACACCTTC
TRBV10-1,once,TRBJ1-1,NA,CASSHRENTEAFF,TGCGCCAGCAGTCACAGGGAAAACACTGAAGCTTTCTTT
TRBV5-4,NA,TRBJ2-3,NA,CASSLWEDTQYF,TGTGCCAGCAGCTTATGGGAGGATACGCAGTATTTT
TRBV5-1,NA,TRBJ1-2,NA,CASSLLPGQKKDGYTF,TGCGCCAGCAGCTTGCTCCCGGGACAAAAAAAGGATGGCTACACCTTC
TRBV18,NA,TRBJ2-3,TRBD1,CASSREPGQGFGDTQYF,TGTGCCAGCTCACGCGAACCGGGACAGGGTTTCGGGGATACGCAGTATTTT
TRBV29-1,NA,TRBJ1-1,TRBD1,CSVLAITGGNTEAFF,TGCAGCGTGCTCGCCATCACAGGGGGCAACACTGAAGCTTTCTTT